A selection of T cell receptor beta chains follows, all from one sample in a study of T cells in Graves' hyperthyroidism and ophthalmopathy. TCRdb called the multiplex PCR reads again in MiXCR, with one record for every CDR3 protein. The data contain 350,000 to 400,000 distinct CDR3 sequences, about 16% of them seen just once; the ten biggest clones take up roughly 33%. The sequencing sample was made of blood. These receptors originate from a woman aged 25 to 39 with Graves' hyperthyroidism. Each CDR3 is given with its conserved first and last residue. D genes are given only for firm matches. The size of a clone is reported for some rows only, either as once, few or many, or as a class for expanded clones.

D gene: .; clone size: .; J gene: TRBJ2-7; V gene: TRBV5-5; CDR3 protein: CASSPNPTWDGGYEQYF; CDR3 DNA: TGTGCCAGCAGCCCAAACCCAACGTGGGACGGGGGCTACGAGCAGTACTTC
D gene: .; clone size: few; J gene: TRBJ2-3; V gene: TRBV10-1; CDR3 protein: CASSESGRGRTDTQYF; CDR3 DNA: TGCGCCAGCAGTGAGTCGGGTCGGGGACGCACAGATACGCAGTATTTT
D gene: .; clone size: .; J gene: TRBJ2-5; V gene: TRBV20-1; CDR3 protein: CSADFNRETQYF; CDR3 DNA: TGCAGTGCCGACTTCAATCGGGAGACCCAGTACTTC
D gene: TRBD1; clone size: many; J gene: TRBJ2-5; V gene: TRBV28; CDR3 protein: CASSLPRTGGIQETQYF; CDR3 DNA: TGTGCCAGCAGTTTACCCCGGACAGGGGGCATCCAAGAGACCCAGTACTTC
D gene: .; clone size: .; J gene: TRBJ2-6; V gene: TRBV3-1; CDR3 protein: CASEGSPGANVLTF; CDR3 DNA: TGTGCCAGCGAGGGTTCTCCTGGGGCCAACGTCCTGACTTTC
D gene: .; clone size: many; J gene: TRBJ2-7; V gene: TRBV3-1; CDR3 protein: CASSQTLYEQYF; CDR3 DNA: TGTGCCAGCAGTCAGACTCTCTACGAGCAGTACTTC
D gene: TRBD1; clone size: many; J gene: TRBJ2-7; V gene: TRBV28; CDR3 protein: CASSPRTGAGPSSYEQYF; CDR3 DNA: TGTGCCAGCAGTCCTCGGACAGGCGCCGGACCTAGCTCCTACGAGCAGTACTTC
D gene: .; clone size: .; J gene: TRBJ2-7; V gene: TRBV20-1; CDR3 protein: CSARDRPAPLRGTLCEQYF; CDR3 DNA: TGCAGTGCTAGAGATCGGCCTGCTCCGCTTCGGGGGACACTCTGCGAGCAGTACTTC
D gene: TRBD1; clone size: many; J gene: TRBJ2-7; V gene: TRBV15; CDR3 protein: CATSSRNDRDYEQYF; CDR3 DNA: TGTGCCACCAGCAGCAGGAACGACAGGGACTACGAGCAGTACTTC
D gene: TRBD2; clone size: many; J gene: TRBJ2-3; V gene: TRBV5-1; CDR3 protein: CASSILADPNTDTQYF; CDR3 DNA: TGCGCCAGCAGCATACTAGCGGACCCTAACACAGATACGCAGTATTTT
D gene: .; clone size: few; J gene: TRBJ1-1; V gene: TRBV10-1; CDR3 protein: CASKGHMNTEAFF; CDR3 DNA: TGCGCCAGCAAGGGCCACATGAACACTGAAGCTTTCTTT
D gene: .; clone size: many; J gene: TRBJ2-1; V gene: TRBV28; CDR3 protein: CASSAAGQRLDEQFF; CDR3 DNA: TGTGCCAGCAGTGCTGCGGGACAGAGGCTCGATGAGCAGTTCTTC
D gene: .; clone size: .; J gene: TRBJ1-4; V gene: TRBV6-1; CDR3 protein: CASSSQGSEKLFF; CDR3 DNA: TGTGCCAGCAGTTCCCAGGGGAGTGAAAAACTGTTTTTT
D gene: TRBD2; clone size: .; J gene: TRBJ2-5; V gene: TRBV5-1; CDR3 protein: CASRKGRGRDQETQYF; CDR3 DNA: TGCGCCAGCAGGAAAGGGCGGGGGAGAGATCAAGAGACCCAGTACTTC
D gene: .; clone size: many; J gene: TRBJ1-1; V gene: TRBV19; CDR3 protein: CASRRWGGTEAFF; CDR3 DNA: TGTGCCAGTAGGCGCTGGGGTGGGACTGAAGCTTTCTTT
D gene: TRBD1; clone size: many; J gene: TRBJ2-5; V gene: TRBV7-3; CDR3 protein: CASSPLTGTGGETQYF; CDR3 DNA: TGTGCCAGCAGCCCACTTACGGGAACAGGGGGAGAGACCCAGTACTTC
D gene: .; clone size: .; J gene: TRBJ2-7; V gene: TRBV6-1; CDR3 protein: CASSRWDEQYF; CDR3 DNA: TGTGCCAGCAGCCGATGGGACGAGCAGTACTTC
D gene: .; clone size: few; J gene: TRBJ2-4; V gene: TRBV6-1; CDR3 protein: CASSEGWLGPAKNIQYF; CDR3 DNA: TGTGCCAGCAGTGAAGGGTGGTTGGGGCCAGCCAAAAACATTCAGTACTTC
D gene: TRBD1; clone size: few; J gene: TRBJ2-7; V gene: TRBV6-1; CDR3 protein: CASSPRTGMTYEQYF; CDR3 DNA: TGTGCCAGCAGTCCCAGGACAGGGATGACCTACGAGCAGTACTTC
D gene: .; clone size: few; J gene: TRBJ1-1; V gene: TRBV10-3; CDR3 protein: CAISEHNTEAFF; CDR3 DNA: TGTGCCATCAGTGAGCATAACACTGAAGCTTTCTTT
D gene: .; clone size: .; J gene: TRBJ2-1; V gene: TRBV13; CDR3 protein: CASSLGSVNEQFF; CDR3 DNA: TGTGCCAGCAGCTTAGGTTCTGTCAATGAGCAGTTCTTC
D gene: TRBD2; clone size: many; J gene: TRBJ2-3; V gene: TRBV7-3; CDR3 protein: CASSLSKAGGWGTDTQYF; CDR3 DNA: TGTGCCAGCAGCCTTAGCAAAGCGGGAGGTTGGGGCACAGATACGCAGTATTTT
D gene: .; clone size: .; J gene: TRBJ2-2; V gene: TRBV11-3; CDR3 protein: CASSWGTNTGELFF; CDR3 DNA: TGTGCCAGCAGCTGGGGGACTAACACCGGGGAGCTGTTTTTT
D gene: TRBD1; clone size: many; J gene: TRBJ2-1; V gene: TRBV2; CDR3 protein: CASSGEGTGDYNEQFF; CDR3 DNA: TGTGCCAGCAGTGGGGAGGGGACAGGGGATTACAATGAGCAGTTCTTC
D gene: .; clone size: few; J gene: TRBJ2-7; V gene: TRBV6-2/TRBV6-3; CDR3 protein: CASSYGGPYEQYF; CDR3 DNA: TGTGCCAGCAGTTACGGGGGCCCGTACGAGCAGTACTTC
D gene: .; clone size: many; J gene: TRBJ2-1; V gene: TRBV3-1; CDR3 protein: CASSKLSEQFF; CDR3 DNA: TGTGCCAGCAGCAAATTGAGTGAGCAGTTCTTC
D gene: .; clone size: .; J gene: TRBJ1-1; V gene: TRBV9; CDR3 protein: CASSVGQDSEAFF; CDR3 DNA: TGTGCCAGCAGCGTAGGGCAGGATTCTGAAGCTTTCTTT
D gene: .; clone size: few; J gene: TRBJ2-1; V gene: TRBV20-1; CDR3 protein: CSAGELRTFFEQFF; CDR3 DNA: TGCAGTGCTGGGGAACTCCGAACGTTTTTTGAGCAGTTCTTC
D gene: TRBD2; clone size: many; J gene: TRBJ2-2; V gene: TRBV20-1; CDR3 protein: CSARDGGRADTGELFF; CDR3 DNA: TGCAGTGCTAGAGATGGGGGGAGGGCCGACACCGGGGAGCTGTTTTTT
D gene: TRBD2; clone size: .; J gene: TRBJ2-1; V gene: TRBV28; CDR3 protein: CASSLVLAAYNEQFF; CDR3 DNA: TGTGCCAGCAGTTTAGTACTAGCGGCCTACAATGAGCAGTTCTTC
D gene: .; clone size: many; J gene: TRBJ2-2; V gene: TRBV3-1; CDR3 protein: CASSQVGTNGRTGELFF; CDR3 DNA: TGTGCCAGCAGCCAAGTGGGGACAAACGGACGAACCGGGGAGCTGTTTTTT
D gene: .; clone size: many; J gene: TRBJ2-3; V gene: TRBV2; CDR3 protein: CASRELALRPSTDTQYF; CDR3 DNA: TGTGCCAGCAGAGAGCTTGCACTCAGACCCAGCACAGATACGCAGTATTTT
D gene: .; clone size: .; J gene: TRBJ2-2; V gene: TRBV5-1; CDR3 protein: CASSGSNTGELFF; CDR3 DNA: TGCGCCAGCAGCGGGTCGAACACCGGGGAGCTGTTTTTT
D gene: TRBD1; clone size: .; J gene: TRBJ2-7; V gene: TRBV7-6; CDR3 protein: CASSPAGRTGGYEQYF; CDR3 DNA: TGTGCCAGCAGCCCAGCGGGCCGGACAGGGGGCTACGAGCAGTACTTC
D gene: .; clone size: many; J gene: TRBJ1-1; V gene: TRBV19; CDR3 protein: CASTRGPTSTEAFF; CDR3 DNA: TGTGCCAGTACACGGGGCCCCACGAGCACTGAAGCTTTCTTT